Presented here are 11 T cell receptor beta chains from one specimen sequenced in a study of blood T cells in healthy people across ages. A sample-barcoded 5' primer and a J-beta primer mix were used in a second PCR of roughly 7 to 11 cycles. TCRdb called the 5' RACE reads again in MiXCR, with one record for every CDR3 protein. This sample yields approximately 900,000 distinct CDR3 sequences, of which almost 30% are seen a single time; about a tenth belongs to the top ten. These data were also reused for a study on T cells of mothers and their children.

Sequenced sample: blood. Receptors were obtained from a woman aged 40-49 years in good health.

The V and J genes are TRBV2 and TRBJ2-3, with D possibly TRBD2 on 6 matching bases. V was trimmed by 7 bases and J by 2 bases, leaving 16 bases between them. The CDR3 spans 15 residues. Germline V gene sequence: CDR1 SNHLY, CDR2 FYNNEI. The CDR3 sequence is CASMSTGGNTDTQYF. The CDR3 region has the DNA TGTGCCAGCATGTCGACTGGCGGGAACACAGATACGCAGTATTTT.

J is TRBJ2-3 and V is TRBV2; 9 bases are a match to TRBD2. In germline, CDR1 is SNHLY, CDR2 FYNNEI. The CDR3 is 17 amino acids. The trim removed 3 bases at V and 2 bases at J, leaving 9 bases unmatched. In nucleotides, the CDR3 is TGTGCCAGCAGTGATCAGGCGAGACTAGCGGCCACAGATACGCAGTATTTT. Protein product: CASSDQARLAATDTQYF. Supplemented by reference TRBV2 and TRBJ2-3, the full variable domain reads EPEVTQTPSHQVTQMGQEVILRCVPISNHLYFYWYRQILGQKVEFLVSFYNNEISEKSEIFDDQFSVERPDGSNFTLKIRSTKLEDSAMYFCASSDQARLAATDTQYFGPGTRLTVL.

In this sample, this clonotype turned up a few times. The J gene is TRBJ1-1, the V gene TRBV5-1; 9 nucleotides line up with TRBD1. The CDR3 contains 15 residues. Germline V gene lookup returns CDR1 SGHRS and CDR2 YFSETQ. Trimming removed 4 bases from V and 3 bases from J; junction bases left unmatched: 7. For the CDR3, the DNA is TGCGCCAGCAGCCCCCGGACAGGGGCGTACACTGAAGCTTTCTTT. Translating gives CASSPRTGAYTEAFF.

The chain joins TRBV27 to TRBJ1-5, with 9 bases that match TRBD1. Unmatched junction bases numbered 7, after V lost 6 bases and J lost 4 bases. This CDR3 contains 15 residues. CDR1 and CDR2 from the germline V gene are MNHEY and SMNVEV (reference sequence). The CDR3 DNA reads TGTGCCAGCAGACCCGGGACAGGGTGGAATCAGCCCCAGCATTTT. Protein: CASRPGTGWNQPQHF.

Comment on this clonotype: A much larger clone differs from this one at a single base, so this may be a read error. J is TRBJ2-7 and V is TRBV4-3, with D possibly being TRBD2 (5 bases). The germline CDR1 and CDR2 sequences are LGHNA and YSLEER. CDR3 length equals 15 residues. This CDR3 is CASSQESGGSYGQYF. The DNA for the CDR3 is TGCGCCAGCAGCCAAGAATCTGGAGGATCCTACGGGCAGTACTTC.

V and J are TRBV20-1 and TRBJ1-3; D is ambiguous. Germline V lookup: CDR1 DFQATT, CDR2 SNEGSKA (reference sequence). The CDR3 loop spans 15 amino acids. With 3 bases removed from V and 0 bases from J, the gap between germline ends came to 12 bases. CDR3 sequence reads: CSASPGPYSGNTIYF. CDR3 coding DNA: TGCAGTGCTAGCCCCGGTCCATACTCTGGAAACACCATATATTTT.

The gene calls are TRBV20-1 and TRBJ1-1, with 9 bases fitting TRBD1. Per the germline V gene, CDR1 is DFQATT and CDR2 is SNEGSKA (reference sequence). CDR3 size: 13 residues. After removal of 0 bases from V and 7 bases from J, the junction contained 3 bases not matched to a gene. CDR3: CSARERDRDEAFF. CDR3 coding DNA: TGCAGTGCTAGAGAGAGGGACAGGGATGAAGCTTTCTTT.

This clonotype was seen more than once but under ten times. The chain joins TRBV30 to TRBJ2-1, with D uncertain. The CDR3 extends over 10 amino acids. V shed 3 bases and J shed 5 bases, with 2 bases lying between them. The germline gives CDR1 GTSNPN, CDR2 SVGIG (reference sequence). The CDR3, as DNA: TGTGCCTGGAGCCACAATGAGCAGTTCTTC. This sequence encodes CAWSHNEQFF.

In this sample, this clonotype turned up many times. The V gene is TRBV20-1, the J gene TRBJ2-3, with D perhaps TRBD2 (7 bases). The germline V and J ends were trimmed by 8 bases and 4 bases, with 19 bases remaining between them. CDR3 length: 14 residues. The V gene's germline CDR1 is DFQATT and CDR2 SNEGSKA (reference sequence). CDR3 bases: TGCAGTTCATACTTGGGCGGGGGCGCAGATACGCAGTATTTT. As protein: CSSYLGGGADTQYF.

This clonotype was seen only a few times. This chain uses TRBV2 with TRBJ2-3; weak D call: TRBD2 (6 bases). Germline CDR1 reads SNHLY; CDR2 reads FYNNEI. Trimming shortened V by 7 bases and J by 2 bases, and 16 bases separated the two germline ends. The CDR3 consists of 15 residues. In DNA, the CDR3 is TGTGCCAGCAAATTAGCTAGCGCTAACACAGATACGCAGTATTTT. Translating it yields CASKLASANTDTQYF.

This clonotype occurred many times. DNA for the CDR3: TGTGCCAGCAGCACAGGTCTGGAGCAGTACTTC. It encodes CASSTGLEQYF. This rearrangement joins TRBV3-1 to TRBJ2-7; D possibly corresponds to TRBD1 (5 bases). The CDR3 runs 11 residues. Trimming pared 5 bases from V and 7 bases from J, leaving 9 bases between. Germline values: CDR1 LGHDT, CDR2 YNNKEL (reference sequence).